This TCR beta chain appears in the sequencing data of a study of shared clonotypes between healthy human individuals. Findings and limits, study-wide: Around 5% was the fraction of naive CD4 clonotypes found shared across a handful of donors.

Several immunoSEQ plates held equal portions of the genomic DNA taken from each subset. Per the original methods: Quality scores were absent from the junction-only immunoSEQ sequences, so filtering differed. The assay was immunoSEQ multiplex PCR, and TCRdb's table has in-frame clones only and misses some. V and J calls and clone size are those listed in that table; D and trimming were worked out from the DNA. The sample lists roughly 760,000 clones, 74% seen once, with over 1.5% in the top ten. A CD45RA+ naive subset and a CD45RA-negative memory subset were split from CD4+ cells. Comment on this clone: Its target is unknown.

CDR1 KGHSH and CDR2 LQKENI come from the germline V gene. CDR3 length: 16 amino acids. V was cut by 0 bases and J by 0 bases, with 9 bases left in between. The receptor was derived from a woman younger than 45 in good health. The chain is built from TRBV18 and TRBJ1-3; D not certain. The sequenced material came from memory CD4+ T cells sorted from blood. Stated subset: CD45RA-negative fraction. CDR3 bases: TGTGCCAGCTCACCACCGAAGCAGAGCTCTGGAAACACCATATATTTT. It translates to CASSPPKQSSGNTIYF.